The present TCR beta chain was sequenced within a study of cytomegalovirus exposure and HLA in healthy donors. In the study overall: Early released data had about 85 million unique TCRs, all coming from HLA-typed donors. The study placed approximately 78% of its 398 genotyped donors in the Caucasian-associated ancestry cluster. Study results and limitations: In a later analysis, a missense DCLRE1C variant was linked to TCR beta V- and J-gene trimming.

This clone is a singleton in its sample. Its antigen is unidentified. As for the donors, each was a healthy bone marrow donor. The PCR contained 60 Vbeta and 13 Jbeta primers. TCRdb keeps only in-frame clones here, not all; method: immunoSEQ multiplex PCR. Here the sample spans some 170,000 clones, 70% to 80% being singletons. The TCR originated in a man aged 40-55 years in good health and CMV-seronegative. The sample taken for sequencing was PBMCs.

Here the CDR3 reads CASSLTGGFGYTF. The CDR3 region has the DNA TGTGCCAGCAGTCTGACAGGGGGCTTTGGCTACACCTTC. This sequence joins TRBV27 and TRBJ1-2; 10 positions agree with TRBD1. Germline V lookup: CDR1 MNHEY, CDR2 SMNVEV (reference sequence). J lost 7 bases, V lost 5 bases, and 4 bases had no gene match. This CDR3 comprises 13 residues.